The 19 T cell receptor beta chains given below trace back to one sample, sequenced in a study of Ad26.COV2.S vaccination and SARS-CoV-2 variants. Data came from immunoSEQ multiplex PCR; TCRdb stores just in-frame clones and leaves some out. Here the sample spans about 350,000 clones, 92% being singletons. The specimen comprised peripheral blood, sampled after recovery from COVID-19. The receptor source for this set is a human donor who had recovered from COVID-19.

This chain uses TRBV6-5 with TRBJ2-3; 13 bases map to TRBD2. This CDR3 has 15 residues. Germline CDR1 MNHEY, CDR2 SVGAGI. V shed 5 bases, J shed 9 bases, and the junction held 8 bases outside the gene matches. The CDR3 DNA reads TGTGCCAGCAGTCTGACTAGCGGGGGGCCCCCAACGCAGTATTTT. It yields the protein CASSLTSGGPPTQYF.

The chain is built from TRBV7-3 and TRBJ1-1; TRBD1 is a possible D gene (6 bases). From germline, CDR1 is SGHTA and CDR2 FQGTGA. V lost 2 bases and J 5 bases, leaving 15 bases between the germline ends. CDR3 length equals 15 residues. The CDR3 reads CASSLLGGRGTEAFF. The CDR3 coding sequence is TGTGCCAGCAGCTTATTAGGGGGGCGTGGAACTGAAGCTTTCTTT.

The rearrangement uses TRBV7-2 and TRBJ1-1; D gene unclear. Germline V gene lookup returns CDR1 SGHTA and CDR2 FQGNSA. V was pared by 5 bases and J by 2 bases, with 9 bases between. The CDR3 runs to 13 residues. The CDR3 loop is CASSQPANTEAFF. DNA of the CDR3: TGTGCCAGCAGCCAGCCGGCTAACACTGAAGCTTTCTTT. The entire variable domain, with the rest obtained from reference TRBV7-2 and TRBJ1-1, is as follows: GAGVSQSPSNKVTEKGKDVELRCDPISGHTALYWYRQSLGQGLEFLIYFQGNSAPDKSGLPSDRFSAERTGGSVSTLTIQRTQQEDSAVYLCASSQPANTEAFFGQGTRLTVV.

The rearrangement joins TRBV5-4 to TRBJ2-3; D is unclear. Trimming removed 0 bases from V and 0 bases from J, with 5 bases in between. This CDR3 comprises 14 residues. Looked up from germline, CDR1 is SGHNT and CDR2 is YYREEE (reference sequence). CDR3 DNA sequence: TGTGCCAGCAGCTTGGTAAAGAGCACAGATACGCAGTATTTT. Amino acids: CASSLVKSTDTQYF.

The rearrangement links TRBV5-6 to TRBJ2-7; a possible D gene is TRBD2 (5 bases). Germline lookup yields CDR1 SGHDT and CDR2 YYEEEE. This CDR3 region has 15 residues. V lost 6 bases and J lost 1, with 17 bases in between. The CDR3 loop is CASKARTGVSYEQYF. The CDR3 DNA follows: TGTGCCAGCAAAGCAAGAACCGGGGTTTCCTACGAGCAGTACTTC. The entire variable domain, with the rest obtained from reference TRBV5-6 and TRBJ2-7, is as follows: DAGVTQSPTHLIKTRGQQVTLRCSPKSGHDTVSWYQQALGQGPQFIFQYYEEEERQRGNFPDRFSGHQFPNYSSELNVNALLLGDSALYLCASKARTGVSYEQYFGPGTRLTVT.

The gene calls are TRBV7-8 and TRBJ2-7, with D possibly TRBD1 on 5 matching bases. The CDR3 extends over 15 amino acids. Trimming shortened V by 2 bases and J by 4 bases, and 15 bases separated the two germline ends. Germline loops: CDR1 SGHVS, CDR2 FQNEAQ. The CDR3 region has the DNA TGTGCCAGCAGCTTATTCGACAGCCTGACTTACGAGCAGTACTTC. Translation: CASSLFDSLTYEQYF.

This rearrangement joins TRBV5-6 to TRBJ1-2; 7 nucleotides line up with TRBD1. The CDR3 consists of 14 residues. V gave up 4 bases and J gave up 4 bases; unmatched junction bases: 7. CDR1 and CDR2 (germline): SGHDT, YYEEEE. Here the CDR3 reads CASSGDRETYGYTF. CDR3 sequence (DNA): TGTGCCAGCAGCGGAGACAGGGAGACCTATGGCTACACCTTC. The full variable domain, in which reference TRBV5-6 and TRBJ1-2 provide the parts outside the CDR3, is DAGVTQSPTHLIKTRGQQVTLRCSPKSGHDTVSWYQQALGQGPQFIFQYYEEEERQRGNFPDRFSGHQFPNYSSELNVNALLLGDSALYLCASSGDRETYGYTFGSGTRLTVV.

A note on this clone: One end of the junction varies from germline; a read error may be responsible. The genes are TRBV6-2 or TRBV6-3 and TRBJ1-3; 7 positions match TRBD1. Germline-derived CDR1 and CDR2 are MNHEY and SVGEGT. The CDR3 is 16 residues long. The CDR3 protein is CASSDRAPLPGNTIYF. The CDR3 DNA reads as TGTGCCAGCAGCGACAGGGCTCCCCTCCCTGGAAACACTATATATTTT.

The chain links TRBV9 to TRBJ2-5; TRBD2 matches 8 bases. The CDR3 runs 15 residues. V lost 0 bases to trimming and J lost 6 bases; unmatched junction nucleotides: 7. From germline, CDR1 is SGDLS and CDR2 YYNGEE. The CDR3 sequence: CASSVGLRGVQTQYF. The CDR3 region has the DNA TGTGCCAGCAGCGTAGGACTGCGGGGGGTACAGACCCAGTACTTC.

This clone showed up just once. The CDR3 region is CSVGAVYNEQFF. Written as DNA, the CDR3 is TGCAGCGTTGGGGCTGTTTACAATGAGCAGTTCTTC. The chain couples TRBV29-1 to TRBJ2-1; no definite D call. The CDR3 sequence is 12 residues long. CDR1 is SQVTM and CDR2 is ANQGSEA in the germline V gene. V lost 4 bases, J lost 4 bases, and 8 bases lay in between.

The chain has TRBV19 and TRBJ2-7; D is undetermined. Germline-derived CDR1 and CDR2 are LNHDA and SQIVND (reference sequence). The CDR3 extends over 14 amino acids. V lost 3 bases and J 3 bases, leaving 12 bases between the germline ends. The CDR3 region has the DNA TGTGCCAGTAGTATGCGGCCCCTGGACTACGAGCAGTACTTC. Its protein product is CASSMRPLDYEQYF. Full variable domain (missing parts from reference TRBV19 and TRBJ2-7): DGGITQSPKYLFRKEGQNVTLSCEQNLNHDAMYWYRQDPGQGLRLIYYSQIVNDFQKGDIAEGYSVSREKKESFPLTVTSAQKNPTAFYLCASSMRPLDYEQYFGPGTRLTVT.

The rearrangement uses TRBV5-6 and TRBJ1-5; TRBD1 aligns across 10 bases. The CDR3 totals 18 residues. Germline CDR1 SGHDT, CDR2 YYEEEE. The V and J ends lost 0 bases and 2 bases, in that order; junction bases with no gene match: 8. Written as DNA, the CDR3 is TGTGCCAGCAGCTTGGGACAGGGGGCTAATATGGGCAATCAGCCCCAGCATTTT. This codes for CASSLGQGANMGNQPQHF.

The V and J genes are TRBV11-2 and TRBJ2-7; D is ambiguous. V was pared by 6 bases and J by 2 bases, with 17 bases between. The CDR3 length is 15 residues. From germline, CDR1 is SGHAT and CDR2 FQNNGV. The CDR3 coding sequence is TGTGCCAGCAGAAGAGACCTCGGCACAGCCTACGAGCAGTACTTC. It encodes CASRRDLGTAYEQYF.

The chain couples TRBV7-9 to TRBJ2-5; TRBD2 agrees at 8 bases. Looked up from germline, CDR1 is SEHNR and CDR2 is FQNEAQ (reference sequence). The ends lost 1 base at V and 6 bases at J; junction bases unmatched: 16. This CDR3 has 18 residues. CDR3: CASSLGGRRSAGEKTQYF. The CDR3 bases are TGTGCCAGCAGCTTAGGAGGTAGACGGTCAGCGGGGGAGAAGACCCAGTACTTC.

This clone was seen once. This chain joins TRBV2 and TRBJ2-1; D remains unclear. Germline V CDR1 and CDR2: SNHLY, FYNNEI. The V end was cut by 4 bases, the J end by 3 bases, with 4 bases between. CDR3 length: 12 residues. The CDR3 loop reads CASSASYNEQFF. CDR3 nucleotides: TGTGCCAGCAGTGCAAGCTACAATGAGCAGTTCTTC. The whole variable domain, filled in from reference TRBV2 and TRBJ2-1, reads EPEVTQTPSHQVTQMGQEVILRCVPISNHLYFYWYRQILGQKVEFLVSFYNNEISEKSEIFDDQFSVERPDGSNFTLKIRSTKLEDSAMYFCASSASYNEQFFGPGTRLTVL.

V usage is TRBV25-1 and J usage is TRBJ1-2; perhaps TRBD1 as D (6 bases). V was shortened by 5 bases and J by 4 bases, with 20 bases between the two germline ends. This CDR3 has 16 residues. Per germline, CDR1 MGHDK and CDR2 SYGVNS. The CDR3 loop is CASSPSWGQGGYGYTF. In DNA, the CDR3 is TGTGCCAGCAGTCCCTCATGGGGACAAGGGGGCTATGGCTACACCTTC.

The genes are TRBV16 and TRBJ2-2; TRBD1 aligns across 7 bases. This CDR3 has 15 residues. The germline CDR1 and CDR2 sequences are KGHSY and FQNENV. Trimming cost V 4 bases and J 3 bases; bases outside gene matches: 5. The DNA of the CDR3 is TGTGCCAGCAGCCTTTACGGGACAGACACCGGGGAGCTGTTTTTT. Translation gives CASSLYGTDTGELFF.

The rearrangement links TRBV6-6 to TRBJ2-1, with D perhaps matching TRBD2 (6 bases). This CDR3 has 17 residues. Germline CDR1 reads MNHNY; CDR2 reads SVGAGI (reference sequence). Trimming stripped 5 bases from V and 8 bases from J, with 25 bases between. CDR3 sequence: CASSGSPRVEGRYEQFF. The CDR3 DNA sequence: TGTGCCAGCAGTGGATCCCCCAGGGTGGAGGGGAGGTATGAGCAGTTCTTC.

This sequence joins TRBV6-5 and TRBJ1-5; the D is unclear. Trimming left V 10 bases short and J 0 bases short, with 13 bases between. Germline V gene data show CDR1 as MNHEY and CDR2 as SVGAGI. The CDR3 is 14 amino acids. This chain's CDR3 is CATSVAASNQPQHF. The CDR3, as DNA: TGTGCCACTTCCGTGGCAGCTAGCAATCAGCCCCAGCATTTT.